The following is a T cell receptor (beta chain) sequence with its context. What it binds is not known. The study ran its PCR with 60 Vbeta and 13 Jbeta primers. The method was immunoSEQ multiplex PCR; TCRdb's version includes in-frame clones alone and lacks a portion of them. The sample holds about 190,000 clones, about nine tenths seen once. This sample stems from a study of cytomegalovirus exposure and HLA in healthy donors. Study observations and caveats: It was assumed in the presence/absence analyses that sequencing depth was roughly uniform across donors. The productive fraction for most TCR beta V segments was about 87% or about 30% in an earlier analysis.

V dropped 2 bases and J dropped 7 bases, with 12 bases sitting between them. CDR3 length equals 14 residues. The germline V gene encodes CDR1 WNHNN and CDR2 SYGVQD (reference sequence). The chain employs TRBV10-1 and TRBJ2-1; D is ambiguous. Sequenced sample: PBMCs. The TCR sequence derives from a man aged 25-45 years in good health and CMV-seronegative. DNA of the CDR3: TGCGCCAGCAGTGAGAATGGTTTCAGGAATGAGCAGTTCTTC. Amino acid sequence: CASSENGFRNEQFF.